Listed below are T cell receptor beta chains from one sample, sequenced in a study of cytomegalovirus exposure and HLA in healthy donors. Profiled with immunoSEQ multiplex PCR; TCRdb holds only in-frame clones, not every one. The sample lists approximately 150,000 clones, 75% to 85% occurring once. The sequenced material came from PBMCs. Receptors originate from a woman in her fifties or sixties in good health and CMV-seronegative. Each CDR3 is given with its conserved first and last residue. The D gene is left open where the match is weak. Some rows have no size entry. The others give once, few or many, or a class for an expanded clone.

cdr3_aa | cdr3_nt | j_call | v_call | cdr3_length | d_call | clone_size
CASSPGLSYEQYF | TGTGCCAGCAGCCCAGGACTGTCCTACGAGCAGTACTTC | TRBJ2-7 | TRBV5-4 | 13 | NA | NA
CSVPTGTGKAEAFF | TGCAGCGTCCCTACGGGGACAGGGAAGGCTGAAGCTTTCTTT | TRBJ1-1 | TRBV29-1 | 14 | TRBD1 | NA
CASSSRGDSAQHF | TGTGCCAGCAGTTCGCGAGGGGACTCAGCCCAGCATTTT | TRBJ1-5 | TRBV6-6 | 13 | NA | NA
CASSPWGGFSQETQYF | TGTGCCAGCAGCCCCTGGGGGGGGTTTTCCCAAGAGACCCAGTACTTC | TRBJ2-5 | TRBV9 | 16 | TRBD2 | once
CAYQEGLEQYF | TGTGCCTACCAGGAGGGTCTCGAGCAGTACTTC | TRBJ2-7 | TRBV5-5 | 11 | NA | NA
CASSAPGRANYGYTF | TGCGCCAGCAGCGCCCCCGGGAGAGCTAACTATGGCTACACCTTC | TRBJ1-2 | TRBV4-1 | 15 | NA | few
CASSYSSGQPGELFF | TGTGCCAGCAGTTACTCTAGCGGGCAACCCGGGGAGCTGTTTTTT | TRBJ2-2 | TRBV6-6 | 15 | TRBD2 | NA
CASSYEGGTAQTQYF | TGTGCCAGCAGTTACGAGGGGGGGACCGCACAGACCCAGTACTTC | TRBJ2-5 | TRBV6-5 | 15 | NA | NA
CASSYSNRGAYNEQFF | TGTGCCAGCAGTTACTCGAACAGGGGGGCCTACAATGAGCAGTTCTTC | TRBJ2-1 | TRBV6-5 | 16 | TRBD1 | many
CASSSTSVWREGNEQFF | TGTGCCAGCAGCTCGACCTCCGTGTGGCGGGAGGGCAATGAGCAGTTCTTC | TRBJ2-1 | TRBV5-6 | 17 | TRBD2 | NA
CASRPGTTWRGYTF | TGTGCCAGCAGACCAGGGACAACTTGGAGGGGCTACACCTTC | TRBJ1-2 | TRBV28 | 14 | NA | NA
CASSASRDRATYYNEQFF | TGTGCCAGCAGCGCATCGAGGGACAGGGCAACCTACTACAATGAGCAGTTCTTC | TRBJ2-1 | TRBV5-6 | 18 | TRBD1 | once
CASSPNRQAETQYF | TGTGCCAGCAGCCCTAATCGACAGGCGGAGACCCAGTACTTC | TRBJ2-5 | TRBV7-9 | 14 | NA | NA
CASTGRGNEKLFF | TGTGCCAGTACGGGCAGGGGTAATGAAAAACTGTTTTTT | TRBJ1-4 | TRBV19 | 13 | NA | NA
CASSRSSNEKLFF | TGTGCCAGTAGTAGAAGTAGTAATGAAAAACTGTTTTTT | TRBJ1-4 | TRBV19 | 13 | NA | NA
CATNPTGFSGANVLTF | TGTGCCACTAACCCGACAGGCTTCTCTGGGGCCAACGTCCTGACTTTC | TRBJ2-6 | TRBV19 | 16 | NA | NA
CASSDSAGSTDTQYF | TGTGCCAGCAGTGACTCGGCGGGTAGCACAGATACGCAGTATTTT | TRBJ2-3 | TRBV6-4 | 15 | NA | NA
CASSLEPRGTDTQYF | TGTGCCAGCAGCTTAGAGCCTCGGGGCACAGATACGCAGTATTTT | TRBJ2-3 | TRBV7-2 | 15 | NA | NA
CASSINRDRGNTGELFF | TGTGCCAGCAGCATTAACCGGGACAGGGGTAACACCGGGGAGCTGTTTTTT | TRBJ2-2 | TRBV7-7 | 17 | TRBD1 | NA